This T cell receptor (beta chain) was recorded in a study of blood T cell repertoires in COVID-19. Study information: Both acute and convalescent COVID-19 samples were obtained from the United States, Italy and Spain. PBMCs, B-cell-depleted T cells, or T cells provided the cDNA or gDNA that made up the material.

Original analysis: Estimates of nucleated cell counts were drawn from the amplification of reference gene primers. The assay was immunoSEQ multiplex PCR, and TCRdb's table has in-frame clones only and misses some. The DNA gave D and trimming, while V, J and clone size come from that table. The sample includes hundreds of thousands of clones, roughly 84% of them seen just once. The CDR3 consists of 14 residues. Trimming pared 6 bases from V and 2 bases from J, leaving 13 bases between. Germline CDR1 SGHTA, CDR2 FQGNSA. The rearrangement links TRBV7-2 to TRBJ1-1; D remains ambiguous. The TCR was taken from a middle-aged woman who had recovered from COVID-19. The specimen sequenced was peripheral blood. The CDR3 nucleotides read TGTGCCAGCAGTCCACGTAACTCTAACACTGAAGCTTTCTTT. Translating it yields CASSPRNSNTEAFF.